The 13 T cell receptor beta chains presented below share a single source sample, sequenced in a study of cytomegalovirus exposure and HLA in healthy donors. Both 60 Vbeta primers and 13 Jbeta primers went into the PCR. Produced via immunoSEQ multiplex PCR; TCRdb's table is partial and in-frame only. The table has over 150,000 clones, 75% to 85% seen once. Source material: PBMCs. These receptors all come from a young man in good health and CMV-seronegative.

In this sample, this clone turned up a few times. The J gene is TRBJ2-1, the V gene TRBV7-2; 10 nucleotides line up with TRBD2. Per the germline V gene, CDR1 is SGHTA and CDR2 is FQGNSA. The CDR3 consists of 19 residues. The V gene end was trimmed by 8 bases and the J gene end by 10 bases; junction bases not matched to a gene: 26. This CDR3 reads CASSSRTEGKRGGKIEQFF. Written as DNA, the CDR3 is TGTGCCAGCTCATCTCGGACAGAGGGGAAGCGGGGGGGAAAAATCGAGCAGTTCTTC.

The CDR3 DNA is TGCGCCAGCAGCCCCAGACAGGATAATTCACCCCTCCACTTT. It encodes CASSPRQDNSPLHF. This sequence joins TRBV4-3 and TRBJ1-6, with D possibly matching TRBD1 (6 bases). Germline V gene data show CDR1 as LGHNA and CDR2 as YSLEER. Trimming took 4 bases from V and 5 from J, leaving 9 bases between them. This CDR3 comprises 14 residues.

This clone was recorded a few times. This chain joins TRBV6-5 and TRBJ1-1, with no clear D. Germline V CDR1 and CDR2: MNHEY, SVGAGI. This CDR3 is built from 15 residues. Trimming cost V 0 bases and J 8 bases, with 16 bases left between them. CDR3 in amino acids: CASSYSIFPGKEAFF. CDR3 DNA sequence: TGTGCCAGCAGTTACTCGATTTTCCCCGGTAAGGAAGCTTTCTTT.

This clone has a single count. The J gene is TRBJ2-1, the V gene TRBV11-2; 9 nucleotides agree with TRBD1. Germline values: CDR1 SGHAT, CDR2 FQNNGV. The CDR3 totals 19 residues. The V and J ends lost 5 bases and 4 bases, in that order; junction bases with no gene match: 18. CDR3 bases: TGTGCCAGCAGCCTCCAACCCCCGGGACAGGGTGTGATGTACAATGAGCAGTTCTTC. It yields the protein CASSLQPPGQGVMYNEQFF.

The J gene is TRBJ2-1, the V gene TRBV9, with D tentatively TRBD2 (5 bases). Trimming pared 0 bases from V and 5 bases from J, leaving 18 bases between. The CDR3 runs to 17 residues. Per the germline V gene, CDR1 is SGDLS and CDR2 is YYNGEE. CDR3 protein: CASSVAWGAAGDNEQFF. The DNA for the CDR3 is TGTGCCAGCAGCGTAGCTTGGGGAGCAGCAGGAGACAATGAGCAGTTCTTC.

This clone was observed a handful of times. The chain carries TRBV10-3 and TRBJ2-7; TRBD1 matches at 8 bases. V lost 0 bases to trimming and J lost 0 bases; unmatched junction nucleotides: 4. Germline V gives CDR1 ENHRY, CDR2 SYGVKD. The CDR3 totals 16 residues. The CDR3 sequence: CAISESRGQASYEQYF. CDR3 sequence (DNA): TGTGCCATCAGTGAGTCGAGGGGACAGGCCTCCTACGAGCAGTACTTC.

The chain carries TRBV27 and TRBJ1-4, with 7 bases lining up with TRBD1. Germline trimming cut 5 bases from V and 7 bases from J; bases unmatched to any gene: 10. The length of the CDR3 is 15 residues. The V gene's germline CDR1 is MNHEY and CDR2 SMNVEV (reference sequence). The CDR3 nucleotides read TGTGCCAGCAGTAAGGACAGGCCTTATGTTGAAAAACTGTTTTTT. Translation gives CASSKDRPYVEKLFF.

The rearrangement uses TRBV10-2 and TRBJ2-7, with 8 positions matching TRBD1. CDR1 is WSHSY, CDR2 SAAADI, per germline. J was trimmed by 5 bases and V by 1 base; bases with no gene match: 10. The CDR3 contains 16 residues. CDR3 in amino acids: CASSEFEGQVLDEQYF. CDR3 in DNA: TGCGCCAGCAGTGAGTTTGAGGGACAGGTCTTGGACGAGCAGTACTTC.

V is TRBV9 and J is TRBJ2-2, with TRBD2 matching 8 bases. V lost 3 bases to trimming and J lost 5 bases; unmatched junction nucleotides: 6. Germline V gene sequence: CDR1 SGDLS, CDR2 YYNGEE. This CDR3 contains 15 residues. The CDR3 bases are TGTGCCAGCAGCGAAAGCGGGAGTCGGACCGGGGAGCTGTTTTTT. This sequence encodes CASSESGSRTGELFF.

This clone was recorded only once. The chain uses TRBV7-9 and TRBJ1-4; no definite D call. The CDR3 is made up of 15 amino acids. Trimming took 5 bases from V and 5 from J, leaving 15 bases between them. Germline CDR1 reads SEHNR; CDR2 reads FQNEAQ (reference sequence). CDR3 sequence reads: CASSPHEGRNEKLFF. CDR3 sequence (DNA): TGTGCCAGCAGCCCCCACGAAGGCAGGAATGAAAAACTGTTTTTT.

This sequence joins TRBV2 and TRBJ2-1; D possibly corresponds to TRBD2 (5 bases). The V end was cut by 8 bases, the J end by 0 bases, with 17 bases between. Germline V gives CDR1 SNHLY, CDR2 FYNNEI. The CDR3 is 16 residues long. The CDR3 DNA reads as TGTGCCAGCTGGGGAGTAAAGAACGGCTCCTACAATGAGCAGTTCTTC. Protein sequence: CASWGVKNGSYNEQFF. Variable domain in full (rest from reference TRBV2 and TRBJ2-1): EPEVTQTPSHQVTQMGQEVILRCVPISNHLYFYWYRQILGQKVEFLVSFYNNEISEKSEIFDDQFSVERPDGSNFTLKIRSTKLEDSAMYFCASWGVKNGSYNEQFFGPGTRLTVL.

This clone came up a few times. The chain combines TRBV5-5 with TRBJ1-2, with D perhaps matching TRBD1 (6 bases). The germline V gene has CDR1 SGHKS and CDR2 YYEKEE (reference sequence). The V end was cut by 5 bases, the J end by 2 bases, with 13 bases between. The CDR3 covers 14 residues. The DNA for the CDR3 is TGTGCCAGCAGTCGGGACACGTCGAACTATGGCTACACCTTC. Its translation: CASSRDTSNYGYTF.

CDR3 sequence: CASSYSTGGTGELFF. The DNA for the CDR3 is TGTGCCAGCAGTTACTCGACGGGGGGCACCGGGGAGCTGTTTTTT. The chain couples TRBV6-5 to TRBJ2-2; 7 nucleotides align to TRBD2. Germline lookup yields CDR1 MNHEY and CDR2 SVGAGI. The CDR3 consists of 15 residues. With V trimmed by 0 bases and J by 4 bases, 2 bases remained unmatched.